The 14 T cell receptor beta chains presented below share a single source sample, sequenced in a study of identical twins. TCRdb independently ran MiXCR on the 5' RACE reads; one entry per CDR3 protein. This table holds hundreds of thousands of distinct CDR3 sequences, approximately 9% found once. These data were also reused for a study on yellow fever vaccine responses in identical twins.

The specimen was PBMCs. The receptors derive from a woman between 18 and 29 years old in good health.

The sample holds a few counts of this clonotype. The CDR3 reads CASSALWDTQYF. For the CDR3, the DNA is TGTGCCAGCAGCGCCTTGTGGGATACGCAGTATTTT. The V gene is TRBV2, the J gene TRBJ2-3, with D uncertain. The V end was cut by 6 bases, the J end by 6 bases, with 10 bases between. The CDR3 totals 12 residues. Germline CDR1 is SNHLY and CDR2 is FYNNEI.

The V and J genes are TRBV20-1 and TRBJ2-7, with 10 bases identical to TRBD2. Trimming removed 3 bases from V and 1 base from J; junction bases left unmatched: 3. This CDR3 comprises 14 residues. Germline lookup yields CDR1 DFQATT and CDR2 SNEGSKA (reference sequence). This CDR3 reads CSASGTSESYEQYF. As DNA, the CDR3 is TGCAGTGCTAGCGGGACTAGCGAGTCCTACGAGCAGTACTTC.

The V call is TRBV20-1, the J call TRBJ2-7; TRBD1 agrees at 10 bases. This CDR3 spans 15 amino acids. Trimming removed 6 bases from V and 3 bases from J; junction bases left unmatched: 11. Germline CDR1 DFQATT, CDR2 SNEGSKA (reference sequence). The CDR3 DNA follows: TGCAGTGCCCGCGTCTTGGGGACAGGGGTCTACGAGCAGTACTTC. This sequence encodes CSARVLGTGVYEQYF.

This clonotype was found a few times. This chain's CDR3 is CASMPNTNEQFF. CDR3 DNA sequence: TGTGCCAGCATGCCAAATACCAATGAGCAGTTCTTC. This chain joins TRBV27 and TRBJ2-1, with D unclear. The CDR3 covers 12 residues. V gave up 7 bases and J gave up 6 bases, with 10 bases separating them. Looked up from germline, CDR1 is MNHEY and CDR2 is SMNVEV (reference sequence).

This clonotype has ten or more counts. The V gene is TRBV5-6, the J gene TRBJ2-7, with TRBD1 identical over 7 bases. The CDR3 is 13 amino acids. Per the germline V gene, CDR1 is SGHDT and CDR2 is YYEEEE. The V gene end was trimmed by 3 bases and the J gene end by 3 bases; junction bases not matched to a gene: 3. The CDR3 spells CASSSGTDYEQYF. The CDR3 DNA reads TGTGCCAGCAGCTCCGGGACAGACTACGAGCAGTACTTC.

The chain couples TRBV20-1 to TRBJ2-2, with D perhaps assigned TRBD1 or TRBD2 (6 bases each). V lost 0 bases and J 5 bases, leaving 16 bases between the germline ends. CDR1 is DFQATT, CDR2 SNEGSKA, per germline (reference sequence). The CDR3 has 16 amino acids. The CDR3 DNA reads TGCAGTGCTAGAGATCTCACGGGGGCGGGGACCGGGGAGCTGTTTTTT. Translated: CSARDLTGAGTGELFF.

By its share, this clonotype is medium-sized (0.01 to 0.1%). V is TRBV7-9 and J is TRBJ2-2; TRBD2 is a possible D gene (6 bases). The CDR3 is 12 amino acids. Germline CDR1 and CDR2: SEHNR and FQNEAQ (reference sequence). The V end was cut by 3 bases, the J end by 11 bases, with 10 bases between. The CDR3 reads CASSFLATELFF. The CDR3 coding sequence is TGTGCCAGCAGCTTTCTAGCGACCGAGCTGTTTTTT.

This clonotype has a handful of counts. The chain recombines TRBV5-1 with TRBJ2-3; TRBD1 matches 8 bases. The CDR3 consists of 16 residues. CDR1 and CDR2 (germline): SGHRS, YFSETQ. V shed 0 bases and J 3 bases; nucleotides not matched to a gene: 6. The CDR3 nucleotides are TGCGCCAGCAGCTTGGAGCCAGGGGGCGCGACAGATACGCAGTATTTT. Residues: CASSLEPGGATDTQYF.

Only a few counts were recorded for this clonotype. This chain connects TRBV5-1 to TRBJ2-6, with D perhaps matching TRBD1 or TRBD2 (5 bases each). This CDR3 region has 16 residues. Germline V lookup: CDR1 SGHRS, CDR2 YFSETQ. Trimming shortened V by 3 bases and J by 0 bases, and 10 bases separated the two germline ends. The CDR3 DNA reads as TGCGCCAGCAGCTCCGGGGCGACCTCTGGGGCCAACGTCCTGACTTTC. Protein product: CASSSGATSGANVLTF.

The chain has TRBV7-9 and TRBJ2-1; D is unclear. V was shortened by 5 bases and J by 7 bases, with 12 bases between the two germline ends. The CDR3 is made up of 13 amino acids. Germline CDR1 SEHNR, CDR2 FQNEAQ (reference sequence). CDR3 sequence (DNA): TGTGCCAGCAGCCCCGACTTTCCTAATGAGCAGTTCTTC. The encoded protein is CASSPDFPNEQFF.

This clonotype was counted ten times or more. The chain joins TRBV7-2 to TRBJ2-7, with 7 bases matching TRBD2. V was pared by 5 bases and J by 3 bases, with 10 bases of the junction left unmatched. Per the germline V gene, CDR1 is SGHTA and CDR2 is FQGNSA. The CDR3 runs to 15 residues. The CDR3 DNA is TGTGCCAGCAGCACGACATCCGGGACTAACTACGAGCAGTACTTC. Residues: CASSTTSGTNYEQYF.

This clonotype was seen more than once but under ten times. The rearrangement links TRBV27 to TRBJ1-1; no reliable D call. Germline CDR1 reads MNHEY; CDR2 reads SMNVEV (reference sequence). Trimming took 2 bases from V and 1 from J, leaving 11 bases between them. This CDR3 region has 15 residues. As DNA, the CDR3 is TGTGCCAGCAGTTTAGCCGGGGTGACGAACACTGAAGCTTTCTTT. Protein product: CASSLAGVTNTEAFF.

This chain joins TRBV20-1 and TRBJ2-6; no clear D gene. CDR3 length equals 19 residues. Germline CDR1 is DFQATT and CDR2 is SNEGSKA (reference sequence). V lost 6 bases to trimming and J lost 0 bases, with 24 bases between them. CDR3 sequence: CSANKGLGPTTSGANVLTF. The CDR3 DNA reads TGCAGTGCCAACAAGGGTCTTGGCCCCACTACCTCTGGGGCCAACGTCCTGACTTTC.

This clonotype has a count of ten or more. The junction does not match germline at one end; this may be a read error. In nucleotides, the CDR3 is TGTGCCAGCAGTGTAGCGTACGAGCAGTACTTC. This codes for CASSVAYEQYF. The chain joins TRBV12-3 or TRBV12-4 to TRBJ2-7; D is possibly TRBD2 (5 bases). The CDR3 is 11 amino acids.